The clone carrying this TCR beta chain was counted only a few times. Other DNA variants within this sample encode the same CDR3. Methods used by the authors: In the immunoSEQ data, sequences were junction-only and lacked quality scores, so filtering differed. Produced via immunoSEQ multiplex PCR; TCRdb's table is partial and in-frame only. Clone size and the V and J calls come from that table; the DNA yielded D and trimming. The sample holds about 990,000 clones; approximately 80% are singletons and the top ten take 0.61%. Per germline, CDR1 SNHLY and CDR2 FYNNEI. The length of the CDR3 is 11 residues. Trimming stripped 4 bases from V and 8 bases from J, with 6 bases between. This sample stems from a study of shared clonotypes between healthy human individuals. Looking at the study overall: Donors consisted of two women and a few men between 18 and 49. CD4 naive cells filled three plates per donor, CD4 memory three, CD8 naive two and CD8 memory one.

This receptor was identified in a man younger than 30 in good health. Some clones in this sample may be carry-over from other donors' samples. The chain links TRBV2 to TRBJ2-1; D ambiguous. The source material was memory CD4+ T cells from PBMCs. Subset of the sample: CD45RA-negative fraction. CDR3 protein: CASSVLDEQFF. The CDR3 nucleotides read TGTGCCAGCAGTGTCTTGGATGAGCAGTTCTTC.